This T cell receptor (beta chain) was recorded in a study of human thymus T cells (dated by TCRdb to 2020 to 2021). A note on the overall study: The study used under 10 infant thymus samples plus four related peripheral blood samples to characterize TCR alpha and beta repertoires. Donor ages ranged from roughly 6 to 250 days, and the cohort comprised five or six male and a couple of female infants.

Findings and caveats that apply to the study as a whole: Biased V and J gene segment usage appeared to be present in both thymic and peripheral blood repertoires. On average, thymus samples gave 650,000 to 850,000 unique TCRB clonotypes, whereas blood samples gave about 84,000. The related research reported highly overlapping thymic TCR repertoires among unrelated individuals.

Thymus tissue was obtained as surgical resects removed during corrective cardiac surgery. Immunologically healthy infants undergoing open corrective cardiac surgery for congenital heart defects in Finland were used as donors. Thymocytes were mechanically released from the tissue and were stored as pellets of roughly 9-31 million cells at -70 degrees C. A QIAsymphony instrument was used to extract genomic DNA from the frozen cell pellets. Based on the germline V gene, the CDR1 and CDR2 sequences are SGHAT and FQNNGV. The V end gives up 5 bases and the J end 10 bases, leaving 9 bases in the junction not matched to a gene. The CDR3 measures 13 amino acids from cysteine to phenylalanine. The read is trimmed to its CDR3 DNA, 39 bases read in frame from base 1. For this clone: There is no known antigen for this receptor. Qualities for individual bases were not recorded, and no much larger clone is one base off.

The immunoSEQ multiplex PCR assay was used to amplify the TCRB and TCRAD loci from a standardized amount of quality-controlled genomic DNA. The V(D)J region was spanned by amplicons of a length sufficient to cover the CDR3 and to identify V and J genes. The amplicons were sequenced on an Illumina platform via the commercial immunoSEQ service. In the paper's pipeline: Primer bias and sequencing errors were corrected as previously described, and TCRAD and TCRB were defined on the basis of the IMGT database. Analysis of the repertoires was done with immunoSEQ Analyzer 3.0 and VDJTools and included basic statistics, V/J segment usage, diversity estimates, rarefaction and pairwise overlap. Diversity was estimated using the Chao1, ChaoE, Efron-Thisted, Shannon and inverse Simpson indices, and was also estimated on datasets down-sampled to the size of the smallest sample. Repertoire overlap was assessed by strict matching of CDR3 nucleotide sequence, V gene and J gene, and clustering was done by Jaccard-based multidimensional scaling. TCRdb stores this immuneACCESS table with in-frame sequences only. Part of the clones is absent; in the studies checked, under half of the shortfall reflects unresolved V genes, and no reason is known for the rest. V and J calls and clone size come straight from that table; D and trimming were deduced from the DNA. Across this sample there are some 130,000 clones, with around 95% seen only once. Around 0.025% of the sample is in the top ten clones.

The V and J genes are TRBV11-2 and TRBJ1-1; 8 junctional bases match TRBD1. The origin of this receptor is a boy younger than two with a congenital heart defect but otherwise immunologically healthy. Material for sequencing was thymus tissue. The CDR3 region has the sequence CASSPRGQGIAFF. DNA sequence: TGTGCCAGCAGCCCTAGAGGACAGGGCATAGCTTTCTTT.